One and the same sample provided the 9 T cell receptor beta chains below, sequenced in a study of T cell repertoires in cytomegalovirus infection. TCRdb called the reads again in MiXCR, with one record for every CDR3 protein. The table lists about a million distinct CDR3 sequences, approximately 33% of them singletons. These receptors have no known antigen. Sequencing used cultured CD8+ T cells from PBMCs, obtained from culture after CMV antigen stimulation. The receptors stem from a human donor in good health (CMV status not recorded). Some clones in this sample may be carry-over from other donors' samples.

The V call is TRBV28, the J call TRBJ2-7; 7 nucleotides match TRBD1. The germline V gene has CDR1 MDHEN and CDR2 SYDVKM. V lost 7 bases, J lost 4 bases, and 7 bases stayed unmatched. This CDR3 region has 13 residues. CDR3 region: CASTDRTLYEQYV. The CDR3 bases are TGTGCCAGCACGGACAGGACCCTTTACGAGCAGTACGTC.

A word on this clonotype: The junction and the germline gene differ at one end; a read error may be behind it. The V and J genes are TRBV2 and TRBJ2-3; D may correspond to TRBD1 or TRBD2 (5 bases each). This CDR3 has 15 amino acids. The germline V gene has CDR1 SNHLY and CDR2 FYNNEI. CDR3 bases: TGTGCCAGCAGTCCCTCCTACGAGGGGCCCGGTATCGCAGTATTT. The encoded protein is CASSPSYEGPGIAVF.

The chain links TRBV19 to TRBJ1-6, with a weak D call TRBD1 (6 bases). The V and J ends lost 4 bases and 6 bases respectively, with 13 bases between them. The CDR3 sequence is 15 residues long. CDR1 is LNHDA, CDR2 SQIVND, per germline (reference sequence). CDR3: CASSSRQASNSPLHF. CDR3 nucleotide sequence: TGTGCCAGTAGTAGCAGACAGGCGTCTAATTCACCCCTCCACTTT.

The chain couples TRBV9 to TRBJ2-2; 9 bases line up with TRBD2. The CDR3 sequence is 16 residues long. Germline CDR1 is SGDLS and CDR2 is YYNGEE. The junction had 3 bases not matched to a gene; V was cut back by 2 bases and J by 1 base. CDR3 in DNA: TGTGCCAGCAGCGTGGCGGGGGGGCGGAACACCGGGGAGCTGTTTTTT. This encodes CASSVAGGRNTGELFF.

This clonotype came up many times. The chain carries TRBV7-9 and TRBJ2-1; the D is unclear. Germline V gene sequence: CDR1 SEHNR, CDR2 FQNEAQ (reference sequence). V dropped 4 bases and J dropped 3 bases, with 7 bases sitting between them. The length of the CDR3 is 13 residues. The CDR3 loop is CASSSPLYNEQFF. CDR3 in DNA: TGTGCCAGCAGCTCCCCCCTCTACAATGAGCAGTTCTTC.

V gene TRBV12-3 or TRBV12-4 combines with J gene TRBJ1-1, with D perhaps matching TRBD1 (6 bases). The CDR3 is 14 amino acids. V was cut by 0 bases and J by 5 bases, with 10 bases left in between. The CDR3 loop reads CASSLAYRETEAFF. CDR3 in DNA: TGTGCCAGCAGTTTAGCCTACAGGGAGACTGAAGCTTTCTTT.

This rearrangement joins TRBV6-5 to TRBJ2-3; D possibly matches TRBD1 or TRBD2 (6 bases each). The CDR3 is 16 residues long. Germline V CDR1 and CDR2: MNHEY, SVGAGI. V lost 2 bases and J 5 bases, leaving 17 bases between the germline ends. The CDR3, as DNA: TGTGCCAGCAGTTACCGGACCCCGGGGGCGTTAGATACGCAGTATTTT. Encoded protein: CASSYRTPGALDTQYF.

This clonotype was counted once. CDR3 sequence: CASSVEGAGGYGYTF. The CDR3 region has the DNA TGTGCCAGCAGCGTAGAGGGGGCAGGGGGCTATGGCTACACCTTC. The chain couples TRBV9 to TRBJ1-2; 7 bases match TRBD1. V was pared by 0 bases and J by 4 bases, with 6 bases of the junction left unmatched. Germline CDR1 reads SGDLS; CDR2 reads YYNGEE. The CDR3 length is 15 residues.

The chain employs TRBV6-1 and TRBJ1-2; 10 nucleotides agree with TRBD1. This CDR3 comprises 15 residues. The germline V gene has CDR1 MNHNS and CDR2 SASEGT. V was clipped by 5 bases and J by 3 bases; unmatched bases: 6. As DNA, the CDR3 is TGTGCCAGCAGTTCTCCGGGACAGGGGTACTATGGCTACACCTTC. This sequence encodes CASSSPGQGYYGYTF.